This TCR beta chain was observed in a study of OX40 agonist ivuxolimab in advanced cancers. As for the study in general: Patients receiving dose escalation had hepatocellular carcinoma, melanoma, renal cell or head and neck cancer. Notes on the study in general: At doses 0.1 to 3.0 mg/kg, CD4+ and CD8+ clones expanded.

Sequenced by immunoSEQ multiplex PCR; TCRdb stores in-frame clones only, minus some. The sample has 80,000 to 95,000 clones, approximately 79% seen once; the top ten hold under 2%. Note on this clone: The antigen is not known.

Baseline was the first blood sampling point, followed by cycle 4 day 1 and cycle 7 day 1. Germline lookup yields CDR1 WNHNN and CDR2 SYGVQD (reference sequence). Trimming cost V 3 bases and J 8 bases; bases outside gene matches: 3. The CDR3 runs 15 residues. The clonotype originates from an adult with an advanced solid tumor such as melanoma, head and neck, liver or kidney cancer. Here the sequenced sample was CD4+ or CD8+ T cells sorted from blood, taken in a trial of the OX40 agonist ivuxolimab. The chain joins TRBV10-1 to TRBJ2-1, with 14 bases lining up with TRBD2. The CDR3 coding sequence is TGCGCCAGCAGTGAAGGACTAGCGGGGGGATATGAGCAGTTCTTC. Its translation: CASSEGLAGGYEQFF.